The present T cell receptor (beta chain) was sequenced within a study of human thymus T cells (dated by TCRdb to 2020 to 2022). Study-level background: TCR alpha and beta repertoires from roughly 8 infant thymus samples and four related peripheral blood samples were characterized in the study. The cohort included several male and a couple of female infants, with donor ages spanning 7 to 244 days. Overall results and qualifications from the work: According to the related research, thymic TCR repertoires were highly overlapping among unrelated individuals. V and J gene segment usage appeared biased in both thymic and peripheral blood repertoires. On average, about 810,000 unique TCRB clonotypes were obtained from thymus samples, compared with about 84,000 from blood samples.

The immunoSEQ multiplex PCR assay was used to amplify the TCRB and TCRAD loci from a standardized amount of quality-controlled genomic DNA. The amplicons covered the V(D)J region and were long enough to include the CDR3 and to identify the V and J genes. Through the commercial immunoSEQ service, the amplicons were sequenced on an Illumina platform. From the authors' description of their analysis: Primer bias and sequencing errors were corrected as previously described, and TCRAD and TCRB definitions were based on the IMGT database. Repertoires were analysed with immunoSEQ Analyzer 3.0 and VDJTools, covering basic statistics, V/J segment usage, diversity estimates, rarefaction and pairwise overlap. Diversity was estimated using the Chao1, ChaoE, Efron-Thisted, Shannon and inverse Simpson indices, and was also estimated on datasets down-sampled to the size of the smallest sample. Repertoire overlap used strict matching of CDR3 nucleotide sequence, V gene and J gene, with Jaccard-based multidimensional scaling clustering. The table was pulled from immuneACCESS by TCRdb, which kept in-frame rearrangements only. Such tables lose some clones; where checked, under half of the loss comes from unresolved V genes, and the rest has no known cause. V and J calls and clone size are copied from that table; D and trimming were computed from the DNA. The sample yields tens of thousands of clones; just over 95% were counted once. The top ten constitute roughly 0.03% of the sample.

As concerns this clone: Its antigen target is currently unknown. There are no base qualities to consult, and no much larger clone falls within one base.

Looking up the germline V gene yields CDR1 ENHRY and CDR2 SYGVKD. V and J are truncated by 5 bases and 5 bases respectively, leaving an intervening sequence of 6 bases. The CDR3 runs 12 residues from the cysteine to the phenylalanine. Just the 36-base CDR3 DNA is kept, in frame starting at base 1. Thymus tissue was collected as surgical resects that were removed during corrective cardiac surgery. In Finland, the donors were immunologically healthy infants who were having open corrective cardiac surgery for congenital heart defects. Thymocytes were released mechanically from tissue and stored at -70 °C as pellets of about 10-34 million cells. A QIAsymphony instrument was used to extract genomic DNA from the frozen cell pellets.

The chain links TRBV10-3 with TRBJ2-2, with the identity of the D gene unclear. The TCR comes from a boy in the first two years of life with a congenital heart defect but otherwise immunologically healthy. Material for sequencing was thymus tissue. The CDR3 protein is CAISHQTGELFF. The bases are TGTGCCATCAGTCATCAGACCGGGGAGCTGTTTTTT.